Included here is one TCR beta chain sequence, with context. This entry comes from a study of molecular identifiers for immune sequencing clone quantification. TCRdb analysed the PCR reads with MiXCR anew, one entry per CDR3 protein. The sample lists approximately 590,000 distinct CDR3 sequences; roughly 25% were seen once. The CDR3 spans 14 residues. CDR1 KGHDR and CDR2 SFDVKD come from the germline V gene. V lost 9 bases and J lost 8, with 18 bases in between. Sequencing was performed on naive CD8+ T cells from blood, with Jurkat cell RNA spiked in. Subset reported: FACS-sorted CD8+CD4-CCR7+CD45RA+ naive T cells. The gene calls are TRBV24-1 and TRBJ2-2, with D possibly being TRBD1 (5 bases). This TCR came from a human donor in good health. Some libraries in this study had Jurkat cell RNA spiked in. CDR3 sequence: CATEDIITPGELFF. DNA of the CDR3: TGTGCCACCGAGGACATTATAACACCGGGGGAGCTGTTTTTT.